This T cell receptor (beta chain) comes out of a study of shared clonotypes between healthy human individuals. With 6 bases removed from V and 4 bases from J, the gap between germline ends came to 16 bases. The CDR3 has 15 amino acids. CDR1 is ENHRY and CDR2 is SYGVKD in the germline V gene. Measured with immunoSEQ multiplex PCR; TCRdb has only the in-frame clones, and not every one. Among 1,400,000 or so clones listed, 98% were seen once. Sequencing was done on a sample of naive CD4+ T cells sorted from blood. Subset denoted: CD45RA+ positively selected. This clonotype originated in a man aged 30-40 years in good health. The genes are TRBV10-3 and TRBJ1-5; D may be TRBD1 (5 bases). The CDR3 DNA follows: TGTGCCATCAGGGGGGTTGGGGACTGGAATCAGCCCCAGCATTTT. Translation: CAIRGVGDWNQPQHF.